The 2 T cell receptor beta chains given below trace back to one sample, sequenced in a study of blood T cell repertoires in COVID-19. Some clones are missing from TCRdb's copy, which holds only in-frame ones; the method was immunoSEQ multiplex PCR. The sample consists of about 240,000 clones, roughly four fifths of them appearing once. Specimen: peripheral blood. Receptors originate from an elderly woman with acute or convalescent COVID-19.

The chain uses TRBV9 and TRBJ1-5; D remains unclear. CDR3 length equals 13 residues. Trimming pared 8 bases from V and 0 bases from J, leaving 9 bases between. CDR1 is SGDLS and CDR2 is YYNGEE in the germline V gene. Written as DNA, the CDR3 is TGTGCCAGGAGAGCATATAGCAATCAGCCCCAGCATTTT. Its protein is CARRAYSNQPQHF.

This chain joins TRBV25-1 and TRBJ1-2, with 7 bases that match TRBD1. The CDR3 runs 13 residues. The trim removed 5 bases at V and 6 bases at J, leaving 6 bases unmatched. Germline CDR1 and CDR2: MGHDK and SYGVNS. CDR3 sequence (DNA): TGTGCCAGCAGTACAGGGGCGGCGAATGGCTACACCTTC. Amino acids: CASSTGAANGYTF.